Sequencing of this T cell receptor beta chain was carried out in a study of blood T cell repertoires in COVID-19. The overall study: COVID-19 samples collected from the United States, Italy and Spain covered acute and convalescent phases.

J was trimmed by 4 bases and V by 0 bases; bases with no gene match: 2. Per the germline V gene, CDR1 is SGHTA and CDR2 is FQGNSA. The CDR3 runs 15 residues. In the study's own analysis: Reference gene primer amplification in the assay estimated nucleated cell counts. Clones were read by immunoSEQ multiplex PCR, and TCRdb kept only the in-frame ones, dropping some. The V and J calls and the clone size are those of that table, but D and trimming were determined from the DNA. The repertoire holds some 50,000 clones, approximately 90% seen once, with more than 5% in the top ten. The clonotype was recovered from a man aged 35 to 55 with active COVID-19. This sequence joins TRBV7-2 and TRBJ1-5, with 8 bases aligning to TRBD1. The sample taken for sequencing was peripheral blood. The CDR3 DNA reads TGTGCCAGCAGCTTAGCTACAGGGGGAAATCAGCCCCAGCATTTT. Translating it yields CASSLATGGNQPQHF.